The source of this T cell receptor (beta chain) is a study of vaccination effects on CD4 cells after COVID-19. After expansion with viral peptide pools in the ViraFEST assay, antigen-specific CD4+ T cells were sequenced. Following an approximately 11-day culture, CD4+ T cells were purified. It was two doses of either the BNT162b2 or mRNA-1273 vaccine that participants received. Regarding this clone: Its antigen is not identified.

Germline CDR1 and CDR2: MDHEN and SYDVKM. The CDR3 is 14 residues long. V gave up 4 bases and J gave up 4 bases, with 13 bases separating them. Study-wide points: Long after vaccination, the clones induced by infection and by vaccine shrank markedly in size.

This table comes from immunoSEQ multiplex PCR, and its TCRdb copy is limited to in-frame clones, with some not included. This table has about 35,000 clones, roughly 86% appearing once. This clonotype originated in a human donor who received a COVID-19 vaccine. Some clones in this sample may be carry-over from other donors' samples. The sample in question was CD4+ T cells from PBMCs cultured with HCoV-NL63 spike peptides, obtained after COVID-19 vaccination. This rearrangement joins TRBV28 to TRBJ1-2; no clear D gene. CDR3 sequence (DNA): TGTGCCAGCAGTTCCCGTGGTCCCGTCTATGGCTACACCTTC. It encodes CASSSRGPVYGYTF.